The sequence of this T cell receptor (beta chain) was determined in a study of T cell responses to AZD1222 COVID-19 vaccine. The study pooled second doses at about 4 or about 12 weeks. Study findings and constraints: The sample set comprised mostly white British donors with more females, and clonal diversity was possibly underestimated. Unmutated variant regions are reportedly the target of nearly half of TCRs that are spike-specific. Just a handful of people given AZD1222 tested seropositive at baseline.

Repertoires were generated with immunoSEQ multiplex PCR, while TCRdb's copy carries only in-frame clones and drops some. The table records about 120,000 clones, roughly 91% of them present only once. About this clone itself: Its antigen is as yet unknown.

In germline, CDR1 is SNHLY, CDR2 FYNNEI. The CDR3 extends over 13 amino acids. V was trimmed by 7 bases and J by 4 bases, leaving 12 bases between them. The sequencing used peripheral blood, collected 28 days after the second AZD1222 dose. This sequence originates from an adult who received the AZD1222 COVID-19 vaccine. The chain is built from TRBV2 and TRBJ2-3; a possible D gene is TRBD1 (5 bases). CDR3 DNA: TGTGCCAGCAAGGGGCCCAGTCCAGATACGCAGTATTTT. Amino acid sequence: CASKGPSPDTQYF.